The 17 T cell receptor beta chains below were found in one sample sequenced in a study of T cells after yellow fever vaccination. TCRdb redid the calling of the 5' RACE reads with MiXCR, one entry per CDR3 protein. The sample has hundreds of thousands of distinct CDR3 sequences; approximately 13% are singletons. This specimen was PBMCs, taken on the day of the yellow fever booster vaccination. The receptors derive from a man aged 30 to 39 who received the YFV17D yellow fever vaccine.

V usage is TRBV20-1 and J usage is TRBJ2-2, with 7 bases aligning to TRBD2. The junction had 4 bases not matched to a gene; V was cut back by 4 bases and J by 5 bases. Germline CDR1 is DFQATT and CDR2 is SNEGSKA (reference sequence). The CDR3 runs 13 residues. As DNA, the CDR3 is TGCAGTGCTACCGGGAGGCGAACCGGGGAGCTGTTTTTT. Its protein is CSATGRRTGELFF.

The table lists this clonotype with many counts. V and J are TRBV7-8 and TRBJ2-4; weak D call: TRBD2 (5 bases). Trimming left V 1 base short and J 13 bases short, with 11 bases between. Germline V gene lookup returns CDR1 SGHVS and CDR2 FQNEAQ. CDR3 length: 12 residues. Here the CDR3 DNA reads TGTGCCAGCAGCTTAGATGGCGGGCCACAGTACTTC. Protein sequence: CASSLDGGPQYF.

This chain links TRBV9 with TRBJ2-5; 8 bases map to TRBD2. This CDR3 has 15 residues. The germline V gene encodes CDR1 SGDLS and CDR2 YYNGEE. V was pared by 4 bases and J by 5 bases, with 10 bases of the junction left unmatched. CDR3: CASSPNSGSRETQYF. CDR3 sequence (DNA): TGTGCCAGCAGCCCTAACAGCGGGAGTCGTGAGACCCAGTACTTC. The variable domain in full, completed from reference TRBV9 and TRBJ2-5, reads DSGVTQTPKHLITATGQRVTLRCSPRSGDLSVYWYQQSLDQGLQFLIQYYNGEERAKGNILERFSAQQFPDLHSELNLSSLELGDSALYFCASSPNSGSRETQYFGPGTRLLVL.

This clonotype was seen a few times. Here the CDR3 DNA reads TGTGCCAGCAGACAAGGGATAGAATCTTACGAGCAGTACTTC. This sequence encodes CASRQGIESYEQYF. This chain joins TRBV7-9 and TRBJ2-7; D ambiguous. The V and J ends lost 6 bases and 4 bases respectively, with 16 bases between them. The CDR3 has 14 amino acids. CDR1 and CDR2 (germline): SEHNR, FQNEAQ (reference sequence).

This clonotype showed up just a few times. The chain combines TRBV6-5 with TRBJ2-1, with a tentative D call TRBD2 (5 bases). Germline values: CDR1 MNHEY, CDR2 SVGAGI. The CDR3 runs 14 residues. Trimming shortened V by 2 bases and J by 6 bases, and 11 bases separated the two germline ends. CDR3 amino acids: CASSYGEGPNEQFF. As DNA, the CDR3 is TGTGCCAGCAGTTACGGAGAGGGCCCCAATGAGCAGTTCTTC.

The chain combines TRBV7-9 with TRBJ2-7; D assignment may be TRBD1 or TRBD2 (5 bases each). Germline assignment: CDR1 SEHNR and CDR2 FQNEAQ (reference sequence). This CDR3 comprises 13 residues. Deletions cut 4 bases from V and 5 bases from J, with 12 bases between. In DNA form, the CDR3 reads TGTGCCAGCAGCTCGACGCCGGGACACGAGCAGTACTTC. This sequence encodes CASSSTPGHEQYF.

This clonotype was observed at least ten times. The J gene is TRBJ2-1, the V gene TRBV7-6; 14 positions match TRBD2. Germline V gene sequence: CDR1 SGHVS, CDR2 FNYEAQ. The ends lost 4 bases at V and 7 bases at J; junction bases unmatched: 6. CDR3 length: 16 residues. The CDR3 protein is CASSSRLAGGPNEQFF. The CDR3 DNA sequence: TGTGCCAGCAGCTCCCGACTAGCGGGAGGGCCAAATGAGCAGTTCTTC.

There are many counts of this clonotype. The genes are TRBV12-3 or TRBV12-4 and TRBJ2-5; possibly TRBD1 for D (6 bases). V was shortened by 3 bases and J by 4 bases, with 9 bases between the two germline ends. CDR3 size: 13 residues. For the CDR3, the DNA is TGTGCCAGCAGTTTCAGGGGCGGAGAGACCCAGTACTTC. This translates into CASSFRGGETQYF.

A few counts support this clonotype. The chain carries TRBV15 and TRBJ2-1; 11 bases line up with TRBD1. The ends lost 8 bases at V and 7 bases at J; junction bases unmatched: 19. The CDR3 is made up of 18 amino acids. Germline CDR1 and CDR2: LNHNV and YYDKDF (reference sequence). The CDR3: CATAGQGAFGRFGNEQFF. The CDR3 nucleotides are TGTGCCACCGCTGGACAGGGGGCGTTCGGTAGGTTCGGGAATGAGCAGTTCTTC.

This clonotype was found a few times. The V gene is TRBV27, the J gene TRBJ2-7; D ambiguous. The CDR3 runs to 14 residues. V was clipped by 5 bases and J by 6 bases, with 17 bases between them. CDR1 MNHEY and CDR2 SMNVEV come from the germline V gene (reference sequence). The CDR3 region is CASSPLSLVVEQYF. The CDR3 bases are TGTGCCAGCAGTCCGCTATCCCTGGTGGTCGAGCAGTACTTC.

The genes are TRBV18 and TRBJ2-7; D gene unclear. The CDR3 is 14 residues long. V was clipped by 0 bases and J by 5 bases, with 11 bases between them. Per the germline V gene, CDR1 is KGHSH and CDR2 is LQKENI. In nucleotides, the CDR3 is TGTGCCAGCTCACCACCAGGGCTAGACGACGAGCAGTACTTC. It translates to CASSPPGLDDEQYF. Together with reference TRBV18 and TRBJ2-7, the CDR3 gives the full variable domain: NAGVMQNPRHLVRRRGQEARLRCSPMKGHSHVYWYRQLPEEGLKFMVYLQKENIIDESGMPKERFSAEFPKEGPSILRIQQVVRGDSAAYFCASSPPGLDDEQYFGPGTRLTVT.

V usage is TRBV20-1 and J usage is TRBJ1-2; D might be TRBD1 (5 bases). CDR3 length equals 14 residues. Trimming took 0 bases from V and 3 from J, leaving 11 bases between them. Per the germline V gene, CDR1 is DFQATT and CDR2 is SNEGSKA (reference sequence). CDR3 sequence (DNA): TGCAGTGCTAGAGAGGGAGGGACCTACTATGGCTACACCTTC. As protein: CSAREGGTYYGYTF.

The CDR3 bases are TGCAGTGCCGGTCTGGCGGGGGGCTGGGAGCAGTTCTTC. Translated, it gives CSAGLAGGWEQFF. The chain combines TRBV20-1 with TRBJ2-1; 8 bases are a match to TRBD2. The CDR3 length is 13 residues. Germline CDR1 is DFQATT and CDR2 is SNEGSKA (reference sequence). The junction had 11 bases not matched to a gene; V was cut back by 6 bases and J by 10 bases.

This clonotype was detected only a few times. The chain uses TRBV7-9 and TRBJ2-1; D remains unclear. The CDR3 totals 13 residues. The germline gives CDR1 SEHNR, CDR2 FQNEAQ (reference sequence). V lost 1 base, J lost 6 bases, and 7 bases lay in between. This chain's CDR3 is CASSLDRINEQFF. In DNA, the CDR3 is TGTGCCAGCAGCTTAGACAGAATCAATGAGCAGTTCTTC.

The sample holds a few counts of this clonotype. The chain is built from TRBV7-8 and TRBJ2-7, with 8 bases fitting TRBD2. V dropped 2 bases and J dropped 0; count of bases not matched to a gene: 3. The CDR3 consists of 15 residues. The V gene's germline CDR1 is SGHVS and CDR2 FQNEAQ. The CDR3 loop reads CASSLIREGSYEQYF. The CDR3 bases are TGTGCCAGCAGCTTAATACGGGAGGGCTCCTACGAGCAGTACTTC.

The V call is TRBV6-1, the J call TRBJ2-4; either TRBD1 or TRBD2 may fit D (5 bases each). The CDR3 spans 13 residues. CDR1 MNHNS and CDR2 SASEGT come from the germline V gene. Trimming cost V 3 bases and J 14 bases, with 17 bases left between them. The CDR3 spells CASSDPLGTEEYF. The CDR3 DNA follows: TGTGCCAGCAGTGACCCCCTCGGGACCGAGGAGTACTTC.

This chain links TRBV12-3 or TRBV12-4 with TRBJ2-7; D is possibly TRBD2 (6 bases). This CDR3 comprises 14 residues. With 6 bases removed from V and 6 bases from J, the gap between germline ends came to 18 bases. This chain's CDR3 is CASRAGTAGGEQYF. The CDR3 DNA is TGTGCCAGCAGGGCCGGGACTGCCGGGGGCGAGCAGTACTTC.